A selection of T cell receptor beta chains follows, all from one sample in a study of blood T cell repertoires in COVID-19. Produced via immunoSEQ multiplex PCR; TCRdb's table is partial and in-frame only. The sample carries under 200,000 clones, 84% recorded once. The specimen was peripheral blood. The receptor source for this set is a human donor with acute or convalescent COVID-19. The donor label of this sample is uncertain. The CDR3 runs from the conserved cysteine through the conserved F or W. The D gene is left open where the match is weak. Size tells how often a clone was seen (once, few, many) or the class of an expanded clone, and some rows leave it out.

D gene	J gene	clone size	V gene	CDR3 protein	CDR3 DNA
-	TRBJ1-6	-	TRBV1	CTSSQEVYNSPLHF	TGCACCAGCAGCCAGGAGGTCTATAATTCACCCCTCCACTTT
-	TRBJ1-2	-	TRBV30	CAWSPGQTTYGYTF	TGTGCCTGGAGTCCCGGACAGACGACTTATGGCTACACCTTC
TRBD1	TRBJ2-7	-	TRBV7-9	CASSSQGFYEQYF	TGTGCCAGCAGCTCACAGGGGTTCTACGAGCAGTACTTC
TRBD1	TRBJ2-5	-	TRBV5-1	CASSWTGSGETQYF	TGCGCCAGCAGCTGGACAGGGTCGGGTGAGACCCAGTACTTC
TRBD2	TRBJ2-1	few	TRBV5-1	CASSLDSGRDEQFF	TGCGCCAGCAGCTTGGATAGCGGGAGGGACGAGCAGTTCTTC
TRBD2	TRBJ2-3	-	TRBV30	CAWRPSGGTYTQYF	TGTGCCTGGAGACCTAGCGGGGGGACTTATACGCAGTATTTT
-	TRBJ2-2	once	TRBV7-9	CASRSWGELSPTGELFF	TGTGCCAGCAGGAGCTGGGGGGAACTGAGCCCCACCGGGGAGCTGTTTTTT
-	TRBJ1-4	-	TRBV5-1	CASSPADWNEKLFF	TGCGCCAGCAGCCCTGCGGACTGGAATGAAAAACTGTTTTTT
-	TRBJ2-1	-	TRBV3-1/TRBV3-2	CASSLTGAPIYNEQFF	TGTGCCAGCAGCCTAACGGGAGCTCCTATCTACAATGAGCAGTTCTTC
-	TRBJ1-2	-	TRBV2	CASLAETGRGYTF	TGTGCCAGCTTAGCCGAGACAGGACGTGGCTACACCTTC
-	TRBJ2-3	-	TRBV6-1	CASSEPGGVDTQYF	TGTGCCAGCAGTGAACCGGGGGGCGTAGATACGCAGTATTTT
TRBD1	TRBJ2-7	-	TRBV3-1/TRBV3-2	CASSPTGDRSYEQYF	TGTGCCAGCAGCCCTACCGGGGACAGATCATACGAGCAGTACTTC
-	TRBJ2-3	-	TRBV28	CASSDQGRGADTQYF	TGTGCCAGCAGTGACCAGGGGAGAGGGGCGGATACGCAGTATTTT
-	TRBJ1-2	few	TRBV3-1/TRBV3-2	CASSQESGAEYGYTF	TGTGCCAGCAGCCAAGAGAGTGGCGCGGAATATGGCTACACCTTC
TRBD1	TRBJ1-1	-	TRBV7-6	CASSQKAGTGGWNTEAFF	TGTGCCAGCAGTCAGAAAGCGGGGACAGGGGGCTGGAACACTGAAGCTTTCTTT
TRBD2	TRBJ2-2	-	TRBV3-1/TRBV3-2	CASSQDSGGLTGELFF	TGTGCCAGCAGCCAAGACTCGGGGGGGCTCACCGGGGAGCTGTTTTTT
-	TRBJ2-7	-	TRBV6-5	CASRPPGSTYEQYF	TGTGCCAGCAGACCCCCCGGGTCCACTTACGAGCAGTACTTC
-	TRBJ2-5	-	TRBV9	CASSLPGGGAQETQYF	TGTGCCAGCAGCCTCCCGGGTGGTGGGGCCCAAGAGACCCAGTACTTC
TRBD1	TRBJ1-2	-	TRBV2	CASYQGGQGRYGYTF	TGTGCCAGCTACCAGGGTGGACAGGGGAGATATGGCTACACCTTC
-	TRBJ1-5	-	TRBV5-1	CASSLEFGGPQHF	TGCGCCAGCAGCTTGGAATTCGGGGGTCCCCAGCATTTT
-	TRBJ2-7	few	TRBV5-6	CASSLSRLISLEQYF	TGTGCCAGCAGCTTGAGTCGACTTATCTCCCTCGAGCAGTACTTC
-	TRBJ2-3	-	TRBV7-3	CASSPLERGADTQYF	TGTGCCAGCAGCCCGCTTGAAAGAGGCGCAGATACGCAGTATTTT
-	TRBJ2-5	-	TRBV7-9	CASSLFLETQYF	TGTGCCAGCAGCTTATTTCTCGAGACCCAGTACTTC
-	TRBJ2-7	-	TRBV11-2	CASSLGQGQGPVF	TGTGCCAGCAGCTTAGGGCAGGGGCAGGGGCCCGTCTTC
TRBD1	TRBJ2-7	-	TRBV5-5	CASSSTGVGEQYF	TGTGCCAGCAGCTCCACAGGGGTGGGGGAGCAGTACTTC
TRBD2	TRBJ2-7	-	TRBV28	CASSQGTSVPREQYF	TGTGCCAGCAGTCAGGGGACTAGCGTCCCACGGGAGCAGTACTTC
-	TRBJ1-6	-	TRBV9	CASSPGEGLGPLHF	TGTGCCAGCAGCCCCGGGGAGGGCTTAGGACCCCTCCACTTT
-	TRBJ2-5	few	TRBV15	CATSREGRETQYF	TGTGCCACCAGCAGAGAGGGCAGGGAGACCCAGTACTTC
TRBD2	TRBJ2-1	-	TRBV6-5	CASTPGLAANEQFF	TGTGCCAGCACACCCGGACTAGCTGCCAATGAGCAGTTCTTC
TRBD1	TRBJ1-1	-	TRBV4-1	CASSSFRGRTEAFF	TGCGCCAGCAGCTCCTTCAGGGGGCGAACTGAAGCTTTCTTT
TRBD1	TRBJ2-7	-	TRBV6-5	CASTFPTGCHEQYF	TGTGCCAGCACCTTCCCGACAGGGTGCCACGAGCAGTACTTC
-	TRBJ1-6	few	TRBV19	CASSTSGVGNSPLHF	TGTGCCAGTAGTACGTCGGGGGTTGGTAATTCACCCCTCCACTTT
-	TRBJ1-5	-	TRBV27	CASRPAWTAFTQPQHF	TGTGCCAGCAGGCCCGCTTGGACAGCGTTTACTCAGCCCCAGCATTTT
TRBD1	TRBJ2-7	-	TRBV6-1	CASSETGGASYEQYF	TGTGCCAGCAGTGAGACAGGGGGCGCCTCCTACGAGCAGTACTTC
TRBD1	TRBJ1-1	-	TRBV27	CASSRYTGAGTEAFF	TGTGCCAGCAGTCGATATACAGGGGCGGGCACTGAAGCTTTCTTT
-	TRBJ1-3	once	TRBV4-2	CASSQDLQVSGNTIYF	TGTGCCAGCAGCCAAGATTTACAGGTATCCGGAAACACCATATATTTT
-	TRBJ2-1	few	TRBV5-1	CASSITTRAQFF	TGCGCCAGCAGCATCACGACTAGAGCGCAGTTCTTC
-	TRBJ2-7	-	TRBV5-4	CASSLGGNSYEQYF	TGTGCCAGCAGCTTGGGAGGGAACTCCTACGAGCAGTACTTC
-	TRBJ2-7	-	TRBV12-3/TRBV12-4	CASSPGRGRKYF	TGTGCCAGCAGCCCCGGCAGGGGTCGAAAGTACTTC
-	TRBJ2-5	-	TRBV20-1	CSASRGGGDLRGETQYF	TGCAGTGCTAGTAGAGGAGGAGGGGACCTCAGGGGGGAGACCCAGTACTTC